These T cell receptor beta chains were read from a single sample in a study of CD8 T cells in Susac syndrome. TCRdb recomputed calls from the immunoSEQ multiplex PCR reads with MiXCR, one row per CDR3 protein. This sample has about 300,000 distinct CDR3 sequences; 89% occur once, and the top ten carry 0.18%. Sequencing was carried out using CD8+ T cells from PBMCs. The origin of the receptors is a human donor with multiple sclerosis. Both conserved end residues are part of each CDR3.

CDR3 protein	J gene	V gene
CASSSPPAGLGEKLFF	TRBJ1-4	TRBV7-9
CASSPQTSVPYEQYF	TRBJ2-7	TRBV7-8
CSVWGSTRNNEQFF	TRBJ2-1	TRBV29-1
CSVSGITGELFF	TRBJ2-2	TRBV29-1
CASAPGSGRRGSTDTQYF	TRBJ2-3	TRBV9
CASKGSGVRGEQFF	TRBJ2-1	TRBV27
CASSGSSGGDKQFF	TRBJ2-1	TRBV6-4
CAWSSRTHEKLFF	TRBJ1-4	TRBV30
CAWWGTGDEKLFF	TRBJ1-4	TRBV30
CASSLEVGESYNEQFF	TRBJ2-1	TRBV7-6
CSVYITGTGVTDTQYF	TRBJ2-3	TRBV29-1